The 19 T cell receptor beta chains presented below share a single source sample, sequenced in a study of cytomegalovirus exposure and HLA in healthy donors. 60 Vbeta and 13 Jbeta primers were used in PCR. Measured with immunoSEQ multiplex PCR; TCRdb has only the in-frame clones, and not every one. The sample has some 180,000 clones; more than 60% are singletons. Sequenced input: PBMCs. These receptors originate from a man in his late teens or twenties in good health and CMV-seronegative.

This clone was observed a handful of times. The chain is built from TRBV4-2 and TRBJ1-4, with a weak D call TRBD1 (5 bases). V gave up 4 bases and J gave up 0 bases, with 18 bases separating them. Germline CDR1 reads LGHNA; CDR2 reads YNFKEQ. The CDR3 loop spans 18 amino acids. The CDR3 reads CASSPGVEGLATNEKLFF. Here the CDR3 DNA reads TGTGCCAGCAGCCCGGGTGTGGAGGGGCTTGCAACTAATGAAAAACTGTTTTTT.

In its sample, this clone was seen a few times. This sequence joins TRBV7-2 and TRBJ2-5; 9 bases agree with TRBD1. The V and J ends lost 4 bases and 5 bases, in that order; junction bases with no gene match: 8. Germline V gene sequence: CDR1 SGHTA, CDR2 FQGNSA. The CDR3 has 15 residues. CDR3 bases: TGTGCCAGCAGCTCCCCGGGACAGGGCGGGGAGACCCAGTACTTC. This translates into CASSSPGQGGETQYF.

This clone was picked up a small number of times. CDR3 region: CAWSPPGIFNSPLHF. The CDR3, as DNA: TGTGCCTGGAGTCCACCCGGGATCTTTAATTCACCCCTCCACTTT. The chain is built from TRBV30 and TRBJ1-6; no firm D call. CDR1 is GTSNPN, CDR2 SVGIG, per germline (reference sequence). Trimming removed 2 bases from V and 6 bases from J, with 14 bases in between. This CDR3 is 15 amino acids long.

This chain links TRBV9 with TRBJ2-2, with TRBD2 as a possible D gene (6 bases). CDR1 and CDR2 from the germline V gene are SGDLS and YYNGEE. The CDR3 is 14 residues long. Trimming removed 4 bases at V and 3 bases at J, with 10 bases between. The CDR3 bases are TGTGCCAGCAGCCGGACTACCCACACCGGGGAGCTGTTTTTT. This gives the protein CASSRTTHTGELFF.

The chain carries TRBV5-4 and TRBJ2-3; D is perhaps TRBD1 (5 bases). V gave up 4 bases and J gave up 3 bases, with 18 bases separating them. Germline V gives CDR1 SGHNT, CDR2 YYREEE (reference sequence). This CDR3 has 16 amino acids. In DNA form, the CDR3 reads TGTGCCAGCAGCCCCTCCTCGCGGCAGGGAACAGATACGCAGTATTTT. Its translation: CASSPSSRQGTDTQYF.

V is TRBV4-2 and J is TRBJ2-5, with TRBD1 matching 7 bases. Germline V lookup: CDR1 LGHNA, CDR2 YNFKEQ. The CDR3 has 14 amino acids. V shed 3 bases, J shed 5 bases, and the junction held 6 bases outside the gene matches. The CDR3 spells CASSHATGRETQYF. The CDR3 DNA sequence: TGTGCCAGCAGCCATGCGACAGGGCGGGAGACCCAGTACTTC.

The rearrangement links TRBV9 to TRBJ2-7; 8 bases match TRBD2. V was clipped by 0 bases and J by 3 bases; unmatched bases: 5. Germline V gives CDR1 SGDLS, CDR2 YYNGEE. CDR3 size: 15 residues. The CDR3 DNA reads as TGTGCCAGCAGCGTAGCTGGCGGGGGGAGCTACGAGCAGTACTTC. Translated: CASSVAGGGSYEQYF.

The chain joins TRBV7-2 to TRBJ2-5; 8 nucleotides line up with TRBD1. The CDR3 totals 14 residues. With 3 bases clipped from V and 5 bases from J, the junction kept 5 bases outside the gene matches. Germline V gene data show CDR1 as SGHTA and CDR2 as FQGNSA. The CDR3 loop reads CASSLNRQGETQYF. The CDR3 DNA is TGTGCCAGCAGCTTGAACAGACAGGGGGAGACCCAGTACTTC.

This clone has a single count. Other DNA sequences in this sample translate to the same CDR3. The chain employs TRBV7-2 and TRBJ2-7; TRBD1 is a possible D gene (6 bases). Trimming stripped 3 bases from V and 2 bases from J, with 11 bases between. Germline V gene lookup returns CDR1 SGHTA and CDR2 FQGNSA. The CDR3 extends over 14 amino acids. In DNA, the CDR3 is TGTGCCAGCAGCTTGGACAGCCGAGCCTACGAGCAGTACTTC. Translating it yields CASSLDSRAYEQYF.

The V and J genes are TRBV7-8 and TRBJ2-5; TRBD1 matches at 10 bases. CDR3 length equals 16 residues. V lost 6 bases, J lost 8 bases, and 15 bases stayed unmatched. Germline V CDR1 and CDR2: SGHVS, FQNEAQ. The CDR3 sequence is CASSSTGTGDYGTQYF. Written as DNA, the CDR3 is TGTGCCAGCAGTTCAACCGGGACAGGGGATTATGGTACCCAGTACTTC.

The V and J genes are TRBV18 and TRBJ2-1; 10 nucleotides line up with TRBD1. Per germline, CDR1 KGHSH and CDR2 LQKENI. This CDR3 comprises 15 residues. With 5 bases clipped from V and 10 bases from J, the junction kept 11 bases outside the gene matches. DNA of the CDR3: TGTGCCAGCTCAGCGACAGGGGGCTTTAGAGGGGAGCAGTTCTTC. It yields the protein CASSATGGFRGEQFF.

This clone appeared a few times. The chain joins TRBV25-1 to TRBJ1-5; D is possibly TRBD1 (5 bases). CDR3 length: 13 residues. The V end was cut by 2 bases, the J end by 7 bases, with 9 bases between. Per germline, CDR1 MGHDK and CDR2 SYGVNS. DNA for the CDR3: TGTGCCAGCAGTGAAGGGGGGAGGCAGCCCCAGCATTTT. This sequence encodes CASSEGGRQPQHF.

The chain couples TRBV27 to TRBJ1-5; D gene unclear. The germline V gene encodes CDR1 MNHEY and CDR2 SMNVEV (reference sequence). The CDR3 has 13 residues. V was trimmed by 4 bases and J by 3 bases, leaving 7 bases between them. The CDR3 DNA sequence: TGTGCCAGCAGTTGGCGGATCAATCAGCCCCAGCATTTT. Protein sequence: CASSWRINQPQHF.

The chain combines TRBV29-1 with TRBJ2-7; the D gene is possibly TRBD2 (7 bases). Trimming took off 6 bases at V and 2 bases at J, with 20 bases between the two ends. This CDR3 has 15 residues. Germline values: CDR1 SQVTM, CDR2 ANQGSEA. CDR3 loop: CSVSGGLIPTYEQYF. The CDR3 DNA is TGCAGCGTGTCCGGGGGGCTAATACCGACCTACGAGCAGTACTTC.

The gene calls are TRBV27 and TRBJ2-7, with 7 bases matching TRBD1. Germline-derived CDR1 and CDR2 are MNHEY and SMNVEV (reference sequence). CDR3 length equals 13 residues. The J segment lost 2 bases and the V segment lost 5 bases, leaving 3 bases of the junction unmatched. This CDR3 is CASSEGQTYEQYF. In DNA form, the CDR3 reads TGTGCCAGCAGTGAGGGACAGACCTACGAGCAGTACTTC.

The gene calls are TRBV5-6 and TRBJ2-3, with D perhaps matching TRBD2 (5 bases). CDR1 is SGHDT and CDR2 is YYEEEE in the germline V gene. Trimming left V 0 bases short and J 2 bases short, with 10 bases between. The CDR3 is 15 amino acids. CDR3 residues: CASSLGGVLTDTQYF. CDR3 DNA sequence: TGTGCCAGCAGCTTGGGGGGAGTACTCACAGATACGCAGTATTTT.

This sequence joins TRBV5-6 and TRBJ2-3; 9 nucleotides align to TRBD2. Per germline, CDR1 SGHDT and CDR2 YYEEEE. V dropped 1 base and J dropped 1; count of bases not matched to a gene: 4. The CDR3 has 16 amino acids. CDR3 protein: CASSLWQRGGTDTQYF. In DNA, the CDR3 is TGTGCCAGCAGCTTGTGGCAGCGGGGGGGCACAGATACGCAGTATTTT.

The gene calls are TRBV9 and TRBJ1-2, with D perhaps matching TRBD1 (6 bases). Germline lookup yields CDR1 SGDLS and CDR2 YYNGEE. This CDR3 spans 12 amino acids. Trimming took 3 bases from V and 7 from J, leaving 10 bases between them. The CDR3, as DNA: TGTGCCAGCAGCGCAGACAGGTGTGGCTACACCTTC. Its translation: CASSADRCGYTF.

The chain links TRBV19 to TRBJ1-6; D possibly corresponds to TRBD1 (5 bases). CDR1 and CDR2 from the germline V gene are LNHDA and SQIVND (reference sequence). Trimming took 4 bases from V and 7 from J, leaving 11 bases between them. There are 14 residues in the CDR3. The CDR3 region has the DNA TGTGCCAGTAGTACTATTCCAGGGAATTCACCCCTCCACTTT. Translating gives CASSTIPGNSPLHF.